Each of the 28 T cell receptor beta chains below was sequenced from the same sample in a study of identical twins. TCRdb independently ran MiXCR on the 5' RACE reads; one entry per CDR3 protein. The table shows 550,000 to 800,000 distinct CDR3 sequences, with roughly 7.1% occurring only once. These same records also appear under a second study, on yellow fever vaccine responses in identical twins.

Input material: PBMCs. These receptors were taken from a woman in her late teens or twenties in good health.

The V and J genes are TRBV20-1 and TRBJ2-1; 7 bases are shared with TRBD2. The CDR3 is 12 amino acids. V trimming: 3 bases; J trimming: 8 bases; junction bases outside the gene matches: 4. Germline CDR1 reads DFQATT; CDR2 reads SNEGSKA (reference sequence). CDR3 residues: CSASLGLDEQFF. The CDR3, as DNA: TGCAGTGCTAGCCTCGGACTAGATGAGCAGTTCTTC.

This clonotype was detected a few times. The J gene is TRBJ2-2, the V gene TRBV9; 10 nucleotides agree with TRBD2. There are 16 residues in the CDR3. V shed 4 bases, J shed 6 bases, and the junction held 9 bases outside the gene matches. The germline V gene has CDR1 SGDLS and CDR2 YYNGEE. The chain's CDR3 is CASSPQLAGVAGELFF. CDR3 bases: TGTGCCAGCAGCCCCCAGCTAGCGGGAGTTGCCGGGGAGCTGTTTTTT.

The CDR3 loop reads CSVPGQDLRETQYF. CDR3 bases: TGCAGCGTCCCAGGACAGGATCTAAGAGAGACCCAGTACTTC. The chain has TRBV29-1 and TRBJ2-5; 7 bases match TRBD1. CDR3 size: 14 residues. V was pared by 6 bases and J by 4 bases, with 11 bases of the junction left unmatched. CDR1 SQVTM and CDR2 ANQGSEA come from the germline V gene.

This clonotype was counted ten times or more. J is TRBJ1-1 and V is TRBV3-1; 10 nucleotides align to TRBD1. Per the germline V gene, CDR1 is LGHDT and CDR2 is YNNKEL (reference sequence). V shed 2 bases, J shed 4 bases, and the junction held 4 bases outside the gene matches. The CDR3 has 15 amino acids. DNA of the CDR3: TGTGCCAGCAGCCAAAACGGACAGGGGGGCACTGAAGCTTTCTTT. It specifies CASSQNGQGGTEAFF.

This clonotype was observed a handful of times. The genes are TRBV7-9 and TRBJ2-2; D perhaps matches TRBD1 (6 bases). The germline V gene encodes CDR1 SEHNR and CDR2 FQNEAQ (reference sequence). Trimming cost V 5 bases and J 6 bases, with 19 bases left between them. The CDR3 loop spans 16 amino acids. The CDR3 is CASSRPHRDGPGELFF. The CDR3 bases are TGTGCCAGCAGCCGTCCCCACAGGGATGGCCCCGGGGAGCTGTTTTTT.

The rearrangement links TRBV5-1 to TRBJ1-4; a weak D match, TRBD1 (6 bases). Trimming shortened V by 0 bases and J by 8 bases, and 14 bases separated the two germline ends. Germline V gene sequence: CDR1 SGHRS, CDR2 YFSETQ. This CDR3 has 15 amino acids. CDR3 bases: TGCGCCAGCAGCTTGGCATGGGGGGCAGAGGAAAAACTGTTTTTT. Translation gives CASSLAWGAEEKLFF.

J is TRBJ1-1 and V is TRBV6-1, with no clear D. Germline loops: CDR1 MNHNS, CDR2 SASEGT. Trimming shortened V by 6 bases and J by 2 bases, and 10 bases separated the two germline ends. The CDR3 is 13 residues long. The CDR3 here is CASRNRANTEAFF. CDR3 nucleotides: TGTGCCAGCAGAAACCGGGCTAACACTGAAGCTTTCTTT.

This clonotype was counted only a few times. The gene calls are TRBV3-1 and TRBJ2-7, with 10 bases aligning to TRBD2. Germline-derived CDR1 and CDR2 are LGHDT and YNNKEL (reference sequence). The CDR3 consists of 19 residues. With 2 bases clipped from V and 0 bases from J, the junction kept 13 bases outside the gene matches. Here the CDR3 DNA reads TGTGCCAGCAGCCAAAACGGCGGACGAATAGCGGGAGGCTCCTACGAGCAGTACTTC. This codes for CASSQNGGRIAGGSYEQYF.

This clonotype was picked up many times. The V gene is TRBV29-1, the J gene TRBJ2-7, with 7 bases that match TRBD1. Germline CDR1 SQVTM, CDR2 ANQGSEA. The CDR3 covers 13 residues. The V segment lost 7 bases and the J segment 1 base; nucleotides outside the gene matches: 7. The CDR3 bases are TGCAGCGCCCTCGGGGACAGTTCCTACGAGCAGTACTTC. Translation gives CSALGDSSYEQYF.

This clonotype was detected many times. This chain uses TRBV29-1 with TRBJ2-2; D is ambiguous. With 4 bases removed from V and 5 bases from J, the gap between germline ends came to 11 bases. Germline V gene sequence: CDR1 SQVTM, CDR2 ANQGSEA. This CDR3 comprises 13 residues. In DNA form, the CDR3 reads TGCAGCGTTGGGATCTTAGAGACCGGGGAGCTGTTTTTT. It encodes CSVGILETGELFF.

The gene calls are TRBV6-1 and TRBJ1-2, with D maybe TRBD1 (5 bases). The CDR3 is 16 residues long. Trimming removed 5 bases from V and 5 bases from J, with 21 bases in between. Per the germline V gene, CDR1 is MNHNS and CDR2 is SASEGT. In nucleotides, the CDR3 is TGTGCCAGCAGTCCCACGGGTGGGGGTCCGAAATATGGCTACACCTTC. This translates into CASSPTGGGPKYGYTF.

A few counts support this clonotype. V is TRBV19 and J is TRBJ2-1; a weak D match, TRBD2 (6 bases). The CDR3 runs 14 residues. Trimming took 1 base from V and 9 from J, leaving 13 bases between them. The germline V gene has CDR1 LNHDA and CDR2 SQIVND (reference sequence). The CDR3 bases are TGTGCCAGTAGTATAGGGGAGGCTATTAGTGAGCAGTTCTTC. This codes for CASSIGEAISEQFF.

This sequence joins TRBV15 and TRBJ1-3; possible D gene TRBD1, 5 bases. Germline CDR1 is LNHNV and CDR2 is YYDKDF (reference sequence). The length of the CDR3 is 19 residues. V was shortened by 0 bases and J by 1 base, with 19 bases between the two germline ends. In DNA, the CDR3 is TGTGCCACCAGCAGAGAACGCCAAGGGGATATCGCGTCTGGAAACACCATATATTTT. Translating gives CATSRERQGDIASGNTIYF.

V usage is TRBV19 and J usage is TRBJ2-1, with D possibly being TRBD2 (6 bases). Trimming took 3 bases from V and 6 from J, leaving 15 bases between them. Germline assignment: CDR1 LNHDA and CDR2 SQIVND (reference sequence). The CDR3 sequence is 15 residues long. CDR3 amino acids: CASSIAGMPINEQFF. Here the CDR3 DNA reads TGTGCCAGTAGTATCGCGGGAATGCCGATCAATGAGCAGTTCTTC.

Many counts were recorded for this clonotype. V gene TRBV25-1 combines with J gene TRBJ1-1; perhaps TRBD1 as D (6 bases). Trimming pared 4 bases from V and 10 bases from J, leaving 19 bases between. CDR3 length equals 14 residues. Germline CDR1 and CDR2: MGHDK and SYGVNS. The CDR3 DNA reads TGTGCCAGCAGTGCGCCCGGGGGGGGCGGGGTAGCTTTCTTT. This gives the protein CASSAPGGGGVAFF. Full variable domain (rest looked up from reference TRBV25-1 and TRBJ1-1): EADIYQTPRYLVIGTGKKITLECSQTMGHDKMYWYQQDPGMELHLIHYSYGVNSTEKGDLSSESTVSRIRTEHFPLTLESARPSHTSQYLCASSAPGGGGVAFFGQGTRLTVV.

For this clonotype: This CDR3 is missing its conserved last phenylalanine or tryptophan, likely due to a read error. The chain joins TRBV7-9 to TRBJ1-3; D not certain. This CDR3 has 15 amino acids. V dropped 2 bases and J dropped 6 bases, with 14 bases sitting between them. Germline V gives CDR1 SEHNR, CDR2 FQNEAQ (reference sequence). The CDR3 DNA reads TGTGCCAGCAGCTTAATTCCGGGTCCACAAAACACCATATATCTT. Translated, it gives CASSLIPGPQNTIYL.

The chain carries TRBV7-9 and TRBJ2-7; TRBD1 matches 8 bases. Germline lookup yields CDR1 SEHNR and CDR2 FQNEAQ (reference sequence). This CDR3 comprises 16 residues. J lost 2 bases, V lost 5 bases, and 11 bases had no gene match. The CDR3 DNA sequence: TGTGCCAGCAGCCCCTACGGACAGGGTGGCGCCTACGAGCAGTACTTC. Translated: CASSPYGQGGAYEQYF. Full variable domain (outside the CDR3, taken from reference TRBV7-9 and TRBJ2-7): DTGVSQNPRHKITKRGQNVTFRCDPISEHNRLYWYRQTLGQGPEFLTYFQNEAQLEKSRLLSDRFSAERPKGSFSTLEIQRTEQGDSAMYLCASSPYGQGGAYEQYFGPGTRLTVT.

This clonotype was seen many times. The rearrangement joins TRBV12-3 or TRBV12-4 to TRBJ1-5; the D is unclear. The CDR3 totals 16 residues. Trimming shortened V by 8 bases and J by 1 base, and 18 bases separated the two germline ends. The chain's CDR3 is CASGNSLGVSNQPQHF. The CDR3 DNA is TGTGCCAGCGGGAACTCCCTCGGGGTGAGCAATCAGCCCCAGCATTTT.

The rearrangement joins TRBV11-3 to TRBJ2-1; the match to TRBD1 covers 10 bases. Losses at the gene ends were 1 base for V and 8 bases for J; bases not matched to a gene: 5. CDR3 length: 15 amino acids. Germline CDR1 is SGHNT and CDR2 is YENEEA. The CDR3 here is CASSLGTGTGDEQFF. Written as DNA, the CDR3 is TGTGCCAGCAGCTTAGGAACCGGGACAGGGGATGAGCAGTTCTTC.

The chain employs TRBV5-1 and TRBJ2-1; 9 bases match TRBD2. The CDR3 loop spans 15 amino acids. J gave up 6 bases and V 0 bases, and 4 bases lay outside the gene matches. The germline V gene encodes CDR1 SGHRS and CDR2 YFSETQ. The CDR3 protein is CASSLEAGGLNEQFF. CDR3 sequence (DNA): TGCGCCAGCAGCTTGGAGGCGGGAGGGCTCAATGAGCAGTTCTTC.

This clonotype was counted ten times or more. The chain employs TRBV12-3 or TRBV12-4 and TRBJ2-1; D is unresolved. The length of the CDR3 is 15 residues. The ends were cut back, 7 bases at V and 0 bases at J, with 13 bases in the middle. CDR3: CASIRGLRSYNEQFF. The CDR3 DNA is TGTGCCAGCATCAGAGGCCTCCGCTCCTACAATGAGCAGTTCTTC.

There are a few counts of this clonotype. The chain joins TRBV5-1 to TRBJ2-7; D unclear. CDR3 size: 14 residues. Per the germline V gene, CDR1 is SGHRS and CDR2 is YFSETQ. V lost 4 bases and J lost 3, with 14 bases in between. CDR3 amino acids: CASSPLSRNYEQYF. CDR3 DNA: TGCGCCAGCAGCCCGCTCTCGCGTAACTACGAGCAGTACTTC.

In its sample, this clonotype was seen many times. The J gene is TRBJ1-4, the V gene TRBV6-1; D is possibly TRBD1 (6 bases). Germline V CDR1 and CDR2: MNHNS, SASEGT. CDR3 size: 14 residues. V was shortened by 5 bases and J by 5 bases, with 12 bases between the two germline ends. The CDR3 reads CASSRTETNEKLFF. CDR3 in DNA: TGTGCCAGCAGTAGGACAGAAACAAATGAAAAACTGTTTTTT.

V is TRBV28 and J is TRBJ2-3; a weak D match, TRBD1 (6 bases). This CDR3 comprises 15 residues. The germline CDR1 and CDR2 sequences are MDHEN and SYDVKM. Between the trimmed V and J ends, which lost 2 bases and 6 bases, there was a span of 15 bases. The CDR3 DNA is TGTGCCAGCAGTTTACAGGGGCCGCCCCCGGATACGCAGTATTTT. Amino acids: CASSLQGPPPDTQYF.

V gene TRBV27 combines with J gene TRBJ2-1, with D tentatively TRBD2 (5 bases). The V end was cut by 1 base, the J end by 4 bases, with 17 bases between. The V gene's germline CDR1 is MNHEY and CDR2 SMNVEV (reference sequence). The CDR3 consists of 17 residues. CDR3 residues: CASSLFGVDGYYNEQFF. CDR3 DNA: TGTGCCAGCAGTTTATTCGGGGTGGACGGTTATTACAATGAGCAGTTCTTC.

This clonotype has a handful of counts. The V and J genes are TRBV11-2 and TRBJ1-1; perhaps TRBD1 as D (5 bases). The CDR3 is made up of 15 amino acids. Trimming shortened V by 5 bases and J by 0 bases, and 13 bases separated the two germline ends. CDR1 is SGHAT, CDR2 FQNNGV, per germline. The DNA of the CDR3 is TGTGCCAGCAGCGAGGCAGGGTTCATGAACACTGAAGCTTTCTTT. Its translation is CASSEAGFMNTEAFF. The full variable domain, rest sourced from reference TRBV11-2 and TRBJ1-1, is EAGVAQSPRYKIIEKRQSVAFWCNPISGHATLYWYQQILGQGPKLLIQFQNNGVVDDSQLPKDRFSAERLKGVDSTLKIQPAKLEDSAVYLCASSEAGFMNTEAFFGQGTRLTVV.

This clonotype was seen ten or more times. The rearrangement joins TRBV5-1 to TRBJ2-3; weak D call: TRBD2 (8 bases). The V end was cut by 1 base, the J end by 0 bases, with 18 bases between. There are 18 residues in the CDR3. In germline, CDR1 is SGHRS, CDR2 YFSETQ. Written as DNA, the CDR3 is TGCGCCAGCAGCTTGAGCGGGGGACAGCTATATAGCACAGATACGCAGTATTTT. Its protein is CASSLSGGQLYSTDTQYF. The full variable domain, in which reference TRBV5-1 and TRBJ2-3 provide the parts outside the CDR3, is KAGVTQTPRYLIKTRGQQVTLSCSPISGHRSVSWYQQTPGQGLQFLFEYFSETQRNKGNFPGRFSGRQFSNSRSEMNVSTLELGDSALYLCASSLSGGQLYSTDTQYFGPGTRLTVL.

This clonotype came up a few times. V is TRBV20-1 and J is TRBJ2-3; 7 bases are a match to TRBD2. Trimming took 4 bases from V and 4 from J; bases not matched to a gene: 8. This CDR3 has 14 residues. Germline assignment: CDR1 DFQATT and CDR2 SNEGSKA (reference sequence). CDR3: CSATRTAGADTQYF. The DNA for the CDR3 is TGCAGTGCTACTCGGACCGCGGGAGCAGATACGCAGTATTTT.